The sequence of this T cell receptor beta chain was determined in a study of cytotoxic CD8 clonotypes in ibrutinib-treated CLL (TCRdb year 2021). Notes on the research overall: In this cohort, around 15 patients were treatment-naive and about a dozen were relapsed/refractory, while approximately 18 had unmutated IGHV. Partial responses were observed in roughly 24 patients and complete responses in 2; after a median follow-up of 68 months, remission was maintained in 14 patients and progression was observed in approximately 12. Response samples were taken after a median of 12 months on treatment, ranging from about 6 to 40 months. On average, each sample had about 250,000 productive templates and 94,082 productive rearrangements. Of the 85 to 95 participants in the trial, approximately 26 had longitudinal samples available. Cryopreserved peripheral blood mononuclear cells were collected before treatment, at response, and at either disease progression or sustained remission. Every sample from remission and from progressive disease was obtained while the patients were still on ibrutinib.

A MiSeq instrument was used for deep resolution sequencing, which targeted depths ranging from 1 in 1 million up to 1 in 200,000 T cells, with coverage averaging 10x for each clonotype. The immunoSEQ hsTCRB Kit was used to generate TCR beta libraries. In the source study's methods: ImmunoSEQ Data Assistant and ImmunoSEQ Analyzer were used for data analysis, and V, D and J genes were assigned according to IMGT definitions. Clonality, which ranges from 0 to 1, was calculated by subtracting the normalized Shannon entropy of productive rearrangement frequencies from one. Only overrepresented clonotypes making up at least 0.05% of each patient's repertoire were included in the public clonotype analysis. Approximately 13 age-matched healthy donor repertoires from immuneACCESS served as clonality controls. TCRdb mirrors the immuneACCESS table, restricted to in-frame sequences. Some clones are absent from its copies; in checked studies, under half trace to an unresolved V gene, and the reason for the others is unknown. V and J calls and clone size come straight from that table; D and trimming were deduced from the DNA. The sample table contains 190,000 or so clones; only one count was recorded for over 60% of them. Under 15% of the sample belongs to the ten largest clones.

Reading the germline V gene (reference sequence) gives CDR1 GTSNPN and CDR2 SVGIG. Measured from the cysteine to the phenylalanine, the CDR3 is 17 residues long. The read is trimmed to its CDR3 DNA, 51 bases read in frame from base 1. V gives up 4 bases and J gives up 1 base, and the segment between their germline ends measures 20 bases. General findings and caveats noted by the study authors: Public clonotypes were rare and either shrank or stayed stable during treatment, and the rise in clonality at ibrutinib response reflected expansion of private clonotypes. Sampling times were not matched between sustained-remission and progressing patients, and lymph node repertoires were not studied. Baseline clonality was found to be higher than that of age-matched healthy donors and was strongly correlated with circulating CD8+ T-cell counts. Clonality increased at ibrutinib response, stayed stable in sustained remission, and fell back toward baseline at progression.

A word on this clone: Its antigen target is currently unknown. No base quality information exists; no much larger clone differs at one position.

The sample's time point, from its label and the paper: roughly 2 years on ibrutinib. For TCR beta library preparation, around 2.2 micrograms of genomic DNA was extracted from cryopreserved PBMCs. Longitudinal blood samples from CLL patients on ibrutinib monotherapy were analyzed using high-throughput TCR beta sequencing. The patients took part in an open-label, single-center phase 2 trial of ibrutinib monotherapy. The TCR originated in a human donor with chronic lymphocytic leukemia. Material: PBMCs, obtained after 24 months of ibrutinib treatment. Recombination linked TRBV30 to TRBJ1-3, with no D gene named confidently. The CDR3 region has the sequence CAWMVGRITRSGNTIYF. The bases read TGTGCCTGGATGGTAGGGAGGATTACGAGATCTGGAAACACCATATATTTT. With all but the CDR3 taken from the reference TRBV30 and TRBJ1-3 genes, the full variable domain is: SQTIHQWPATLVQPVGSPLSLECTVEGTSNPNLYWYRQAAGRGLQLLFYSVGIGQISSEVPQNLSASRPQDRQFILSSKKLLLSDSGFYLCAWMVGRITRSGNTIYFGEGSWLTVV.